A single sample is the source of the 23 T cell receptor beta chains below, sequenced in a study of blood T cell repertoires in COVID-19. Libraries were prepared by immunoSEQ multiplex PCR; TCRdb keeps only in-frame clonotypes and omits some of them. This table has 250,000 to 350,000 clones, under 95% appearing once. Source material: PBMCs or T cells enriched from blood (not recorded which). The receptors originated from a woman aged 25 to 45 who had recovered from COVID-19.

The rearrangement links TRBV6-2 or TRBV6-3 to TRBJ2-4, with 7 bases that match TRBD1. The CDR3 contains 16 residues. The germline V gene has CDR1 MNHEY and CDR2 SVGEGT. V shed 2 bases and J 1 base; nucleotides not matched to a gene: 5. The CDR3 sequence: CASSYQPTGAKNIQYF. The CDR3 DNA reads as TGTGCCAGCAGTTACCAACCGACAGGGGCCAAAAACATTCAGTACTTC.

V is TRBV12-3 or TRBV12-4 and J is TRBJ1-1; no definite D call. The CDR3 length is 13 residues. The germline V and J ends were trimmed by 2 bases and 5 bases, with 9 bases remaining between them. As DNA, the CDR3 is TGTGCCAGCAGTTTATATGTGACAACTGAAGCTTTCTTT. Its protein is CASSLYVTTEAFF.

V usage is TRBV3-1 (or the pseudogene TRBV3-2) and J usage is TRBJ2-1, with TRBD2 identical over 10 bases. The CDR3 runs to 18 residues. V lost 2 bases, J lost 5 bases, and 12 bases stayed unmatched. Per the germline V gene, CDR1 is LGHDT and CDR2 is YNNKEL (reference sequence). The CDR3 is CASSQLAGSGRDHNEQFF. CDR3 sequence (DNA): TGTGCCAGCAGCCAATTGGCTGGAAGCGGGAGGGATCACAATGAGCAGTTCTTC.

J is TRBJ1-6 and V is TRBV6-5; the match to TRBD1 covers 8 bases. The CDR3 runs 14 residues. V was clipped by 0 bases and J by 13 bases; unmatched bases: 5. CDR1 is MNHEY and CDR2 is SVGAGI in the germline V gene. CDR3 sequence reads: CASSYSGTGGPLHF. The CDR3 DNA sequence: TGTGCCAGCAGTTACTCGGGGACAGGAGGCCCCCTCCACTTT.

The CDR3 DNA sequence: TGTGCCAGCAGCTTAGTTCTAGCGGGGACAGATACGCAGTATTTT. This gives the protein CASSLVLAGTDTQYF. The chain recombines TRBV7-9 with TRBJ2-3; TRBD2 aligns across 9 bases. The CDR3 loop spans 15 amino acids. From germline, CDR1 is SEHNR and CDR2 FQNEAQ (reference sequence). V lost 1 base, J lost 3 bases, and 2 bases stayed unmatched.

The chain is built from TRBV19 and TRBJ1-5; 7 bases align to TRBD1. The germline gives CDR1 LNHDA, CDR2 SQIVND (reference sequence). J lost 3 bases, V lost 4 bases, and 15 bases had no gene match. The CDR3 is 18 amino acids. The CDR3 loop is CASSTPVPTGITNQPQHF. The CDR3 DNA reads TGTGCCAGTAGTACCCCGGTCCCGACAGGGATCACCAATCAGCCCCAGCATTTT.

CDR3 nucleotide sequence: TGTGCCAGCAGCTTTCGCGGCTATGGCTACACCTTC. Its protein product is CASSFRGYGYTF. The chain is built from TRBV7-3 and TRBJ1-2; no reliable D call. The V gene's germline CDR1 is SGHTA and CDR2 FQGTGA. The length of the CDR3 is 12 residues. V gave up 3 bases and J gave up 4 bases, with 6 bases separating them.

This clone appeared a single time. The CDR3 loop reads CASSLMAAGVLTF. The DNA for the CDR3 is TGTGCCAGCAGTTTAATGGCCGCGGGGGTCCTGACTTTC. The rearrangement links TRBV12-3 or TRBV12-4 to TRBJ2-6, with TRBD2 as a possible D gene (6 bases). This CDR3 has 13 amino acids. V was pared by 2 bases and J by 13 bases, with 12 bases between.

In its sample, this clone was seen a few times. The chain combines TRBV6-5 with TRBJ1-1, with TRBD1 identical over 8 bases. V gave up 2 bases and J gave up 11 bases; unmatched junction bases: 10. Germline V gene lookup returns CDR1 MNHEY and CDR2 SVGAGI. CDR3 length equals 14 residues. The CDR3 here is CASSYPGGARAAFF. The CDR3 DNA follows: TGTGCCAGCAGTTACCCAGGGGGCGCGAGGGCCGCTTTCTTT.

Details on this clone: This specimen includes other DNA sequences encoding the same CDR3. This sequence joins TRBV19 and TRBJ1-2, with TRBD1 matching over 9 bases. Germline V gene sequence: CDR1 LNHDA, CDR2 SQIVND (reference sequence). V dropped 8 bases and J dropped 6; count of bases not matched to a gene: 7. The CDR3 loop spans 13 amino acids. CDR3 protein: CASSTTGGDGYTF. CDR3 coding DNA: TGTGCCAGTTCAACAACAGGGGGCGATGGCTACACCTTC. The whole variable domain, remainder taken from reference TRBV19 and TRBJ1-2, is DGGITQSPKYLFRKEGQNVTLSCEQNLNHDAMYWYRQDPGQGLRLIYYSQIVNDFQKGDIAEGYSVSREKKESFPLTVTSAQKNPTAFYLCASSTTGGDGYTFGSGTRLTVV.

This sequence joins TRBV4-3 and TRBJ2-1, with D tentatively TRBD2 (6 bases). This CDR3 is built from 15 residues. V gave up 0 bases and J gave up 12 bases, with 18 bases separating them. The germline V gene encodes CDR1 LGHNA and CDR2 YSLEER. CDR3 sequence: CASSQDWPGVGGQFF. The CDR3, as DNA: TGCGCCAGCAGCCAAGATTGGCCGGGAGTTGGAGGGCAGTTCTTC.

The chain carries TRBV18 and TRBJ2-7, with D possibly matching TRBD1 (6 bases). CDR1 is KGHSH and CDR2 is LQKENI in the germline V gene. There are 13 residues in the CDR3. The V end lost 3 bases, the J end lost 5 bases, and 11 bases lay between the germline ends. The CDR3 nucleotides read TGTGCCAGCTCACCTTTCAAGGGGGACGAGCAGTACTTC. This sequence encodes CASSPFKGDEQYF.

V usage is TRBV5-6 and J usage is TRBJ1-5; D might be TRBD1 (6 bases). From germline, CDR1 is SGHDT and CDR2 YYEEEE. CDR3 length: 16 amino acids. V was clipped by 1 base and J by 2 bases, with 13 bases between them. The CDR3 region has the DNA TGTGCCAGCAGCTTGACAGGGTTTCAAGGCAATCAGCCCCAGCATTTT. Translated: CASSLTGFQGNQPQHF.

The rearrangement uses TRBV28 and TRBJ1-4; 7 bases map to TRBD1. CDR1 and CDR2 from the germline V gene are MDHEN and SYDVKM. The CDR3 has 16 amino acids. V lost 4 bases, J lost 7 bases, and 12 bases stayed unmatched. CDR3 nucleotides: TGTGCCAGCAGTTATGGGGAAGGGGGACAGACTGAAAAACTGTTTTTT. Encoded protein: CASSYGEGGQTEKLFF.

The CDR3 nucleotides are TGTGCCAGCAGCTTGGATGTTAATGGCTACACCTTC. Translation: CASSLDVNGYTF. The J gene is TRBJ1-2, the V gene TRBV5-8; D uncertain. The CDR3 is 12 residues long. Germline V gene data show CDR1 as SGHTS and CDR2 as YDEGEE. V lost 0 bases and J lost 6, with 6 bases in between.

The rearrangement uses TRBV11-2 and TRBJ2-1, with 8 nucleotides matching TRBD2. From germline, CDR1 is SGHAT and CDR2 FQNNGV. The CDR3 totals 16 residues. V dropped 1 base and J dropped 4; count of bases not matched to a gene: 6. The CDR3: CASSLAPSGPYNEQFF. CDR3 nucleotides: TGTGCCAGCAGCTTAGCCCCTAGCGGGCCTTACAATGAGCAGTTCTTC.

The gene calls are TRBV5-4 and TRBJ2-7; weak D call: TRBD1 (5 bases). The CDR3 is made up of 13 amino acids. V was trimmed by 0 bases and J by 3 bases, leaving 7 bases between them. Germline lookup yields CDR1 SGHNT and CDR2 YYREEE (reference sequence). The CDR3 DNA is TGTGCCAGCAGCTTGGTCCAGGGCTACGAGCAGTACTTC. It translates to CASSLVQGYEQYF.

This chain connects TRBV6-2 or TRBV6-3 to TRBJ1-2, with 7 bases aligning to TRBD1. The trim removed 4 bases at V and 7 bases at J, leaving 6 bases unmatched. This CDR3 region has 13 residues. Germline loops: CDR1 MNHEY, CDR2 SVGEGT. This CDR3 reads CASSLRQGRGYTF. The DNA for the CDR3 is TGTGCCAGCAGTTTGAGACAGGGTCGTGGCTACACCTTC.

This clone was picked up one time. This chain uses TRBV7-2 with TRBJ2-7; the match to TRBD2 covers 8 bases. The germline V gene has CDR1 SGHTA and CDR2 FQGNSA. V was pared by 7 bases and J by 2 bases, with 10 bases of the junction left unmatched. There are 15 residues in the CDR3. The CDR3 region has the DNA TGTGCCAGCACCCAAGAAGCGGGAGTAACCTACGAGCAGTACTTC. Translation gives CASTQEAGVTYEQYF. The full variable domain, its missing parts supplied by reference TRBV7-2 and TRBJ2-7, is GAGVSQSPSNKVTEKGKDVELRCDPISGHTALYWYRQSLGQGLEFLIYFQGNSAPDKSGLPSDRFSAERTGGSVSTLTIQRTQQEDSAVYLCASTQEAGVTYEQYFGPGTRLTVT.

The CDR3 sequence: CASSYSSRGSGETQYF. The CDR3 nucleotides are TGTGCCAGCAGTTACTCGAGTCGGGGATCGGGTGAGACCCAGTACTTC. V gene TRBV6-5 combines with J gene TRBJ2-5, with D tentatively TRBD2 (5 bases). The V gene lost 0 bases and the J gene lost 5 bases, with 16 bases spanning the gap. Germline V gene lookup returns CDR1 MNHEY and CDR2 SVGAGI. This CDR3 region has 16 residues.

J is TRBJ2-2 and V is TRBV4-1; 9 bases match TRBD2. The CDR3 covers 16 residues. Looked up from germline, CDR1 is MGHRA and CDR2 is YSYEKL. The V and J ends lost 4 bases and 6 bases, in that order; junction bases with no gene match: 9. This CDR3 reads CASSLLAGAPSGELFF. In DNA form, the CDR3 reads TGCGCCAGCAGCCTCTTAGCGGGGGCCCCCTCCGGGGAGCTGTTTTTT.

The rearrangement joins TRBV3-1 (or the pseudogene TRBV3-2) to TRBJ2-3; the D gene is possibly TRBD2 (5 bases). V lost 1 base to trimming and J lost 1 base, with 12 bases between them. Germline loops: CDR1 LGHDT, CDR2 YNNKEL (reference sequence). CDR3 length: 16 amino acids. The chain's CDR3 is CASSQVRGAGTDTQYF. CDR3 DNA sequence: TGTGCCAGCAGCCAAGTCCGGGGAGCTGGCACAGATACGCAGTATTTT.

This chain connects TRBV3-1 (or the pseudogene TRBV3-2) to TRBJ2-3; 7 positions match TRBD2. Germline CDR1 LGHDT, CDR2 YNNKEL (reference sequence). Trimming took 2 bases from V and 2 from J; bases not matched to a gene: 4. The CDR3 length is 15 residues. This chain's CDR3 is CASSQSSGATDTQYF. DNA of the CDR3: TGTGCCAGCAGCCAATCCAGCGGGGCCACAGATACGCAGTATTTT.